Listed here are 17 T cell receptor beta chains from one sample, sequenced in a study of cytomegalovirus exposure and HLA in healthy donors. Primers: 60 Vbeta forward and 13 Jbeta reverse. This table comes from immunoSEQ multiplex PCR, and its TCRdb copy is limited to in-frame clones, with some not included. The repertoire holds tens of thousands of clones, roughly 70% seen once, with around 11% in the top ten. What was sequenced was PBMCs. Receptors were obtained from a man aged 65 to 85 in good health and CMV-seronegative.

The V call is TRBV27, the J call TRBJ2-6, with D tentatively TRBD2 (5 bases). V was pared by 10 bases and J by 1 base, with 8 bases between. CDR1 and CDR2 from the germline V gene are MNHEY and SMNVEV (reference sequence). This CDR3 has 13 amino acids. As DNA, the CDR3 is TGTGCCATCCGGAGGTCTGGGGCCAACGTCCTGACTTTC. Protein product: CAIRRSGANVLTF.

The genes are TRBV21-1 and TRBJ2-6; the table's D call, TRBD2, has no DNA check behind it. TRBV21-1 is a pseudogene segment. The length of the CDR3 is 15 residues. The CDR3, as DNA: TGTGCCAGCAGCGTACGGGAAGCTGGGGCCAACGTCCTGACTTTC. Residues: CASSVREAGANVLTF.

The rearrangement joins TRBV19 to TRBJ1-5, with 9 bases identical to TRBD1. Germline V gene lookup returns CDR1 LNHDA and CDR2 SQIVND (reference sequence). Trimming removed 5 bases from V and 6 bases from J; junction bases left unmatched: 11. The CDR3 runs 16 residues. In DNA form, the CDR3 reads TGTGCCAGTAGTTCCGGACAGGGGAGTATTAGTCAGCCCCAGCATTTT. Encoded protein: CASSSGQGSISQPQHF.

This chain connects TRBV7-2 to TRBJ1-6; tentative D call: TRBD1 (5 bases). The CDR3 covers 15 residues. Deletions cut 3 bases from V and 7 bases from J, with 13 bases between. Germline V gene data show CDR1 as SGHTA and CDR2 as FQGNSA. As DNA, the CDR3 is TGTGCCAGCAGCTTTGGGGCGCACCAAAATTCACCCCTCCACTTT. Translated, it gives CASSFGAHQNSPLHF. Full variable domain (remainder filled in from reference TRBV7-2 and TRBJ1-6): GAGVSQSPSNKVTEKGKDVELRCDPISGHTALYWYRQSLGQGLEFLIYFQGNSAPDKSGLPSDRFSAERTGGSVSTLTIQRTQQEDSAVYLCASSFGAHQNSPLHFGNGTRLTVT.

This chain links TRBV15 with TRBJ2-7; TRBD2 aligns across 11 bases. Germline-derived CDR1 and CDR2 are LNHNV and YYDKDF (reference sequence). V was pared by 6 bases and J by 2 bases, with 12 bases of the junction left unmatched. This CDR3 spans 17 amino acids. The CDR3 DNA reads TGTGCCACCAGACCAGCTGGGGGACTAGCGGAGACCTACGAGCAGTACTTC. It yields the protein CATRPAGGLAETYEQYF.

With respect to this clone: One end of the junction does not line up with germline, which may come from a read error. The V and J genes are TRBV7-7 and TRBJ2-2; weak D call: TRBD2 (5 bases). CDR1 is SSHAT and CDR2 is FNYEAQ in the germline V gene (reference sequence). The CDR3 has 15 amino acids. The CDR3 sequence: CASSLRGGGTGELFF. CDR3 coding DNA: TGTGCTAGCAGCTTAAGAGGAGGTGGCACCGGGGAGCTGTTTTTT.

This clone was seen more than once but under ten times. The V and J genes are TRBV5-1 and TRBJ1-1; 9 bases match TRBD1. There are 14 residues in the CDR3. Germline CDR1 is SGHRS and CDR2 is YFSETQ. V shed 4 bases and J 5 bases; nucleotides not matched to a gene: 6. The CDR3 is CASSEQGADTEAFF. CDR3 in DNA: TGCGCCAGCAGCGAACAGGGGGCGGATACTGAAGCTTTCTTT.

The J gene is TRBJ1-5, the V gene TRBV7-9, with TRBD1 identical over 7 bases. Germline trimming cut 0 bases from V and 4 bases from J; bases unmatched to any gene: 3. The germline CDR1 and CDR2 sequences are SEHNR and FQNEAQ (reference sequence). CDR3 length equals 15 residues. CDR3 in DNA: TGTGCCAGCAGCTTAGCGGCAGGGGGTAATCAGCCCCAGCATTTT. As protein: CASSLAAGGNQPQHF. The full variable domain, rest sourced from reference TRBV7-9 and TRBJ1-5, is DTGVSQNPRHKITKRGQNVTFRCDPISEHNRLYWYRQTLGQGPEFLTYFQNEAQLEKSRLLSDRFSAERPKGSFSTLEIQRTEQGDSAMYLCASSLAAGGNQPQHFGDGTRLSIL.

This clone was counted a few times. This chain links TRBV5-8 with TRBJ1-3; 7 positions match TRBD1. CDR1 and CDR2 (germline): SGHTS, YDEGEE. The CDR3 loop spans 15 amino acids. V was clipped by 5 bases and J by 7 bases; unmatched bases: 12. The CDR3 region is CASRTGQQLGNTIYF. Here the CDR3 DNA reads TGTGCCAGCAGAACGGGACAGCAGCTTGGCAACACCATATATTTT.

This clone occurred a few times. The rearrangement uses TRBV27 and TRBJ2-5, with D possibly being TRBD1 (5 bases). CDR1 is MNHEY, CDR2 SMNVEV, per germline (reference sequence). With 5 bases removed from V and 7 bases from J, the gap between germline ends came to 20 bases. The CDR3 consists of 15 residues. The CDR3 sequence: CASSRSFFGAGTQYF. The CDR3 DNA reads TGTGCCAGCAGTCGTTCGTTTTTTGGGGCCGGGACCCAGTACTTC.

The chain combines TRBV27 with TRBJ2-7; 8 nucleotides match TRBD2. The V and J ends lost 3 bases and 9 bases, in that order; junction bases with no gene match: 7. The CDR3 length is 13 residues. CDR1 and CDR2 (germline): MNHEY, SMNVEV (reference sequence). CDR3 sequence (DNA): TGTGCCAGCAGTTTTGGCGGGGGGAGAGGGCAGTACTTC. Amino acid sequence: CASSFGGGRGQYF.

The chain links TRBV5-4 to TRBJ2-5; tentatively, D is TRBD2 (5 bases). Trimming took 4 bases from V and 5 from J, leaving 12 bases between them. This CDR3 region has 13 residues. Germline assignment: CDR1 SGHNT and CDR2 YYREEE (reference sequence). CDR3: CASSSPPGETQYF. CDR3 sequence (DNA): TGTGCCAGCAGCAGTCCTCCGGGGGAGACCCAGTACTTC. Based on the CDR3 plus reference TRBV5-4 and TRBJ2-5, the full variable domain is ETGVTQSPTHLIKTRGQQVTLRCSSQSGHNTVSWYQQALGQGPQFIFQYYREEENGRGNFPPRFSGLQFPNYSSELNVNALELDDSALYLCASSSPPGETQYFGPGTRLLVL.

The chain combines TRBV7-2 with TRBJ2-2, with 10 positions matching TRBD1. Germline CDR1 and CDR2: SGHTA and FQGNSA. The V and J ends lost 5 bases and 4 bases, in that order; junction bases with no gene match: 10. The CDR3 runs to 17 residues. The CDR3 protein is CASSTTGGEMGTGELFF. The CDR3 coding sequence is TGTGCCAGCAGCACGACAGGGGGCGAGATGGGCACCGGGGAGCTGTTTTTT.

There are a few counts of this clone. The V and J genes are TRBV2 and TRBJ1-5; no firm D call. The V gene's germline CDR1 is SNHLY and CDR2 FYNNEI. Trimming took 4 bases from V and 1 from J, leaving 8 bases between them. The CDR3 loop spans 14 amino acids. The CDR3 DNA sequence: TGTGCCAGCAGTGTGGAGGAGAGCAATCAGCCCCAGCATTTT. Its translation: CASSVEESNQPQHF.

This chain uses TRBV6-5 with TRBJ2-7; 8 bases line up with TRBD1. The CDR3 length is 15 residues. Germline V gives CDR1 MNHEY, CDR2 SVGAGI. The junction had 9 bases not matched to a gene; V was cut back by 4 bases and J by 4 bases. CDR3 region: CASSWRQGAGYEQYF. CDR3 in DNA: TGTGCCAGCAGTTGGCGGCAGGGGGCTGGGTACGAGCAGTACTTC.

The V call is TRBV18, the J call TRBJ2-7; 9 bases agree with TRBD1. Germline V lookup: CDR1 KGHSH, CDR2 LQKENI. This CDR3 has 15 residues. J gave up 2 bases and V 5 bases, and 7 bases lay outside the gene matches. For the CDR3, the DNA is TGTGCCAGCTCATCGACCGGGACAGGGACCTACGAGCAGTACTTC. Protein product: CASSSTGTGTYEQYF.

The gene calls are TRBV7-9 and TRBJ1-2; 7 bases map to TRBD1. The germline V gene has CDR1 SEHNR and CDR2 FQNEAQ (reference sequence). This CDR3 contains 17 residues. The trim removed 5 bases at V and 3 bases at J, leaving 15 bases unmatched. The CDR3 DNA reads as TGTGCCAGCAGCCCACGGATTAAAGACAGGGCCTACTATGGCTACACCTTC. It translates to CASSPRIKDRAYYGYTF.